The clone carrying this T cell receptor beta chain appeared a few times. Its specificity is not known. These data are taken from a study of T-cell memory formation after mild COVID-19. Across the study: The two donors had largely donor-specific TCR clusters.

General study points: Contracting clones localized mainly to CM and EM when CD4+ and mainly to EMRA when CD8+. For second-wave clones that peaked at day 37, SARS-CoV-2 specificity went unverified. A subset of responding clones appeared in pre-infection memory, suggesting cross-reactive memory joined.

Each CDR3 protein gets one entry after TCRdb re-called the 5' RACE reads with MiXCR. The sample holds 350,000 to 550,000 distinct CDR3 sequences, approximately 18% seen once. The CDR3 has 14 amino acids. Looked up from germline, CDR1 is MNHEY and CDR2 is SVGEGT. The V gene lost 7 bases and the J gene lost 2 bases, with 9 bases spanning the gap. The specimen sequenced was PBMCs or a T cell subset sorted from them (not recorded which). This receptor was identified in a man aged 18 to 35 who had mild COVID-19 (a few samples of this study predate the infection). Cell type and time point are not known. The rearrangement uses TRBV6-2 or TRBV6-3 and TRBJ2-6; unclear D gene. CDR3 amino acids: CASKRAPGANVLTF. CDR3 in DNA: TGTGCCAGCAAAAGGGCCCCTGGGGCCAACGTCCTGACTTTC.